This T cell receptor beta chain was profiled in a study of blood T cell repertoires in COVID-19. As originally analysed: Reference gene primer amplification in the assay estimated nucleated cell counts. The data were produced by immunoSEQ multiplex PCR, yet TCRdb's version contains in-frame clones alone and is incomplete. V and J calls plus clone size are reproduced from that table; the DNA served to infer D and trimming. There are some 240,000 clones in the sample; under 90% occur only once, and about 6% lies in the top ten. V was clipped by 8 bases and J by 0 bases, with 7 bases between them. Germline CDR1 SNHLY, CDR2 FYNNEI. CDR3 length: 12 residues. This clone has just one count.

The source material was peripheral blood. The chain carries TRBV2 and TRBJ2-5; D is unresolved. The sequence derives from a man in his 60s who had recovered from COVID-19. The CDR3 coding sequence is TGTGCCAGCGAACAGAACCAAGAGACCCAGTACTTC. Its translation: CASEQNQETQYF. Full variable domain (rest looked up from reference TRBV2 and TRBJ2-5): EPEVTQTPSHQVTQMGQEVILRCVPISNHLYFYWYRQILGQKVEFLVSFYNNEISEKSEIFDDQFSVERPDGSNFTLKIRSTKLEDSAMYFCASEQNQETQYFGPGTRLLVL.